The TCR beta chain described here comes from a study of T-cell reconstitution after alpha-beta-depleted transplantation in children. The CDR3 is made up of 10 amino acids. V lost 2 bases and J lost 6, with 2 bases in between. The germline gives CDR1 SSHAT, CDR2 FNYEAQ (reference sequence). This clonotype was counted only a few times. This sample's TCRbeta library carried unique molecular identifier barcodes. Via MiXCR, TCRdb re-called the PCR reads, giving one row per CDR3 protein. The sample yields some 520,000 distinct CDR3 sequences, less than 35% seen once. This TCR was sampled from a human donor who donated a stem cell graft to a child with aplastic anemia. Sequenced material: PBMCs from the stem cell graft donor, taken from the stem cell graft. The chain is built from TRBV7-7 and TRBJ2-7, with D hard to call. The CDR3 DNA is TGTGCCAGCAGCTTATGCGAGCAGTACGTC. Translation: CASSLCEQYV.